This paragraph reports one TCR gamma chain. Which antigen it targets is not known. The junction departs from germline at one end; a sequencing error may be responsible. The data were taken from a study of gamma-delta chains in newborns, infants, children (dated by TCRdb to 2018 to 2020). For the wider study: According to the study title, microbial exposure causes polyclonal expansion of innate gammadelta T cells right after birth. Right after human newborns were born, the researchers looked at the way microbial exposure shaped their populations of innate gammadelta T cells.

This sample was sequenced with an Illumina MiSeq. Via CATT, TCRdb reprocessed the public reads, and rows with identical DNA were then joined. The sample table lists 3,000 to 4,000 gamma-chain clones, around two thirds of them with a count of one. Approximately 15% of the sample is in the top ten clones. The TCR was taken from a child who was a newborn, infant or young child, either healthy, febrile or measles-vaccinated (not recorded which). Sequencing input: blood.

The DNA sequence reads TGTGCCTCGTGGGAGGTGGACCAGAAACTCTTT. Protein translation: CASWEVDQKLF. The chain couples TRGV9 to TRGJ1 or TRGJ2. TCRdb leaves out the J gene; it was filled in here by matching the DNA to germline. CDR1 and CDR2 (GITISATS, ISYDGTV) derive from the germline V gene (reference sequence). From the cysteine up to the phenylalanine, the CDR3 has a length of 11 residues. The CDR3 DNA has 33 bases and is translated from base 1.